This T cell receptor beta chain was found in a study of cytomegalovirus exposure and HLA in healthy donors. With 3 bases removed from V and 5 bases from J, the gap between germline ends came to 15 bases. The CDR3 is made up of 15 amino acids. CDR1 and CDR2 from the germline V gene are SNHLY and FYNNEI. General study points: TCR sequences were mostly rare, though some public TCRs occurred in many donors.

With 60 Vbeta and 13 Jbeta primers, the PCR was carried out. Assay: immunoSEQ multiplex PCR; the TCRdb copy retains only in-frame clones and omits some. Among about 170,000 clones, 65% to 75% were seen once, and the ten largest hold around 1.5%. A remark on this clone: Its specificity is unknown.

Input material: PBMCs. The chain links TRBV2 to TRBJ2-3; D unresolved. The origin of this receptor is a girl under 18 in good health and CMV-seronegative. CDR3 amino acids: CASSDARLAGDTQYF. The CDR3 DNA follows: TGTGCCAGCAGTGACGCGAGATTAGCCGGAGATACGCAGTATTTT.